The present TCR beta chain was sequenced within a study of T cell responses to AZD1222 COVID-19 vaccine. Sequenced by immunoSEQ multiplex PCR; TCRdb stores in-frame clones only, minus some. The sample shows 150,000 to 200,000 clones, around 90% of them seen only once. Overall study findings and caveats: Two AZD1222 doses significantly raised spike-specific TCR breadth and depth over controls. Repertoire sampling happened only post peak T cell response. The donors showed a predominance of white British ancestry and of females, with possible underestimation of clonal diversity.

V was pared by 4 bases and J by 2 bases, with 11 bases between. In germline, CDR1 is KGHDR, CDR2 SFDVKD. This CDR3 is built from 16 residues. About this clone: Its antigen remains unknown.

J is TRBJ2-6 and V is TRBV24-1, with D maybe TRBD1 (5 bases). The sequence derives from an adult who received the AZD1222 COVID-19 vaccine. The source was peripheral blood, collected 28 days after the second AZD1222 dose. The CDR3 bases are TGTGCCACCAGTGACCAGACAGCGACTGGGGCCAACGTCCTGACTTTC. It encodes CATSDQTATGANVLTF.